A single sample gave rise to the 13 T cell receptor beta chains below, sequenced in a study of cytomegalovirus exposure and HLA in healthy donors. PCR was performed using 60 Vbeta and 13 Jbeta primers. Assay used: immunoSEQ multiplex PCR; TCRdb lists only in-frame clones, some missing. The sample shows around 100,000 clones, over 75% of them seen only once. Sequenced material: PBMCs. The receptors derive from a man aged 35 to 55 in good health and CMV-seropositive.

The V gene is TRBV2, the J gene TRBJ2-5; no clear D. Germline CDR1 is SNHLY and CDR2 is FYNNEI. CDR3 length: 12 amino acids. Between the trimmed V and J ends, which lost 11 bases and 0 bases, there was a span of 10 bases. The CDR3 here is CAGTAYQETQYF. The CDR3 DNA reads as TGTGCCGGTACTGCGTACCAAGAGACCCAGTACTTC.

The CDR3 protein is CASTRGAPYNEQFF. CDR3 in DNA: TGTGCCAGCACGCGGGGGGCCCCCTACAATGAGCAGTTCTTC. The chain joins TRBV9 to TRBJ2-1, with 8 bases identical to TRBD2. The J segment lost 2 bases and the V segment lost 6 bases, leaving 4 bases of the junction unmatched. Germline CDR1 SGDLS, CDR2 YYNGEE. The CDR3 contains 14 residues.

This clone was observed a handful of times. This chain links TRBV9 with TRBJ2-1; 7 nucleotides line up with TRBD1. Germline V lookup: CDR1 SGDLS, CDR2 YYNGEE. Trimming at V came to 4 bases and at J to 8 bases, leaving 12 bases not matched to a gene. The CDR3 totals 15 residues. CDR3 nucleotide sequence: TGTGCCAGCAGCCCCTTCGGGAAGGGGGCAGATGAGCAGTTCTTC. Translating gives CASSPFGKGADEQFF.

The rearrangement joins TRBV29-1 to TRBJ1-1; 8 bases map to TRBD1. The CDR3 extends over 11 amino acids. Germline CDR1 SQVTM, CDR2 ANQGSEA. J gave up 3 bases and V 6 bases, and 0 bases lay outside the gene matches. Here the CDR3 DNA reads TGCAGCGTACAGGGGGACACTGAAGCTTTCTTT. Protein sequence: CSVQGDTEAFF.

In the case of this clone: Other nucleotide sequences from this sample produce the same CDR3. This chain uses TRBV5-1 with TRBJ1-1, with D perhaps TRBD1 (6 bases). The CDR3 spans 13 residues. V lost 2 bases to trimming and J lost 2 bases, with 7 bases between them. Germline V gene data show CDR1 as SGHRS and CDR2 as YFSETQ. The CDR3 sequence: CASSLQGNTEAFF. The CDR3 nucleotides read TGCGCCAGCAGCTTACAGGGAAACACTGAAGCTTTCTTT.

The chain carries TRBV4-1 and TRBJ2-7; D is unclear. CDR1 and CDR2 (germline): MGHRA, YSYEKL. This CDR3 comprises 14 residues. With 1 base removed from V and 4 bases from J, the gap between germline ends came to 11 bases. CDR3 bases: TGCGCCAGCAGCCAAGTTCACGGAGTATACGAGCAGTACTTC. Translated, it gives CASSQVHGVYEQYF.

V is TRBV11-2 and J is TRBJ2-7, with D hard to call. V was trimmed by 1 base and J by 3 bases, leaving 10 bases between them. The germline V gene has CDR1 SGHAT and CDR2 FQNNGV. The CDR3 is 14 residues long. The CDR3 loop is CASSLGLLGYEQYF. The DNA of the CDR3 is TGTGCCAGCAGCTTAGGACTTCTGGGCTACGAGCAGTACTTC.

V is TRBV28 and J is TRBJ1-1; the D is unclear. Germline loops: CDR1 MDHEN, CDR2 SYDVKM. CDR3 size: 14 residues. Trimming removed 8 bases from V and 1 base from J, with 14 bases in between. CDR3: CASGFEGGNTEAFF. The CDR3 bases are TGTGCCAGCGGCTTTGAAGGAGGGAACACTGAAGCTTTCTTT.

The rearrangement links TRBV5-1 to TRBJ2-7, with TRBD2 identical over 7 bases. The CDR3 runs to 14 residues. Germline V CDR1 and CDR2: SGHRS, YFSETQ. V dropped 2 bases and J dropped 2; count of bases not matched to a gene: 4. In DNA form, the CDR3 reads TGCGCCAGCAGCTTCGGCGGGAGCCCCTACGAGCAGTACTTC. Translating gives CASSFGGSPYEQYF.

In DNA form, the CDR3 reads TGTGCCAGTAGCCCTCCGACAGGGAGCACTGAAGCTTTCTTT. Protein: CASSPPTGSTEAFF. V is TRBV19 and J is TRBJ1-1, with 7 bases fitting TRBD1. CDR1 is LNHDA and CDR2 is SQIVND in the germline V gene (reference sequence). V gave up 6 bases and J gave up 4 bases; unmatched junction bases: 8. The CDR3 contains 14 residues.

V is TRBV27 and J is TRBJ2-1, with D maybe TRBD1 (5 bases). The CDR3 has 12 residues. Germline-derived CDR1 and CDR2 are MNHEY and SMNVEV (reference sequence). With 2 bases removed from V and 10 bases from J, the gap between germline ends came to 9 bases. CDR3 nucleotide sequence: TGTGCCAGCAGTTTAGACAGAGGCGAGCAGTTCTTC. This codes for CASSLDRGEQFF.

This clone was seen just once. V usage is TRBV5-1 and J usage is TRBJ1-2, with TRBD1 as a possible D gene (6 bases). Germline V gene data show CDR1 as SGHRS and CDR2 as YFSETQ. V was clipped by 4 bases and J by 5 bases, with 21 bases between them. The CDR3 contains 16 residues. For the CDR3, the DNA is TGCGCCAGCAGCATCGGGACAACGCCATTCAAATATGGCTACACCTTC. Encoded protein: CASSIGTTPFKYGYTF.

The chain links TRBV9 to TRBJ2-3, with 8 bases aligning to TRBD2. Germline CDR1 SGDLS, CDR2 YYNGEE. V was clipped by 0 bases and J by 0 bases; unmatched bases: 6. This CDR3 has 17 residues. The CDR3 coding sequence is TGTGCCAGCAGCGTAGGGGGGGTAGCGGGAAGCACAGATACGCAGTATTTT. Translation: CASSVGGVAGSTDTQYF.